This T cell receptor beta chain was identified in a study of T-cell reconstitution after alpha-beta-depleted transplantation in children. Whole-study results and caveats: Surviving recipient T cells and thymic progenitors underlay high day-60 TCRbeta diversity in some patients. Several hundred expanded graft clones reportedly gave rise to the alpha-beta T cells present about two months after transplant. After one year, T-cell counts and TCRbeta diversity mostly came from new T cells.

The TCRbeta library incorporated unique molecular identifiers. TCRdb processed the PCR reads anew with MiXCR; each CDR3 protein has one entry. The repertoire has about 580,000 distinct CDR3 sequences, 27% of them found once; the top ten carry 30% to 40%. V dropped 5 bases and J dropped 9 bases, with 14 bases sitting between them. The CDR3 extends over 12 amino acids. The germline V gene has CDR1 DFQATT and CDR2 SNEGSKA (reference sequence). Remarks on this clonotype: Its antigen remains unidentified.

The TCR was taken from a boy less than two years old with Wiskott-Aldrich syndrome, due to receive a stem cell transplant. V is TRBV20-1 and J is TRBJ2-1; D possibly corresponds to TRBD2 (6 bases). The source material was PBMCs, sampled before TCRalphabeta/CD19-depleted stem cell transplant. The CDR3 sequence is CSAETSNTEQFF. CDR3 nucleotides: TGCAGTGCTGAAACTAGCAACACTGAGCAGTTCTTC.